A selection of T cell receptor beta chains follows, all from one sample in a study of OX40 agonist ivuxolimab in advanced cancers. Clones were sequenced by immunoSEQ multiplex PCR, and TCRdb holds only the in-frame ones, with some missing. The repertoire has roughly 72,000 clones, over 70% of them found once; the top ten carry 5%. Sample: CD4+ or CD8+ T cells sorted from blood, taken in a trial of the OX40 agonist ivuxolimab. These receptors originate from an adult with an advanced solid tumor such as melanoma, head and neck, liver or kidney cancer. Both conserved end residues are part of each CDR3. The D gene is left open where the match is weak. Size is stated for part of the rows, as once, few or many counts, or as a class when the clone is expanded.

.	TRBV30	TRBJ1-2	TRBD1	CAWSVGQGDGYGYTF	TGTGCCTGGAGTGTCGGGCAGGGGGATGGGTATGGCTACACCTTC
once	TRBV4-3	TRBJ2-5	.	CASSREGAGETQYF	TGCGCCAGCAGCCGGGAGGGGGCGGGGGAGACCCAGTACTTC
.	TRBV4-1	TRBJ2-2	TRBD2	CASSQDRLAGGGTGELFF	TGCGCCAGCAGCCAAGATCGGCTAGCGGGGGGAGGGACCGGGGAGCTGTTTTTT
few	TRBV5-1	TRBJ2-6	.	CASSDRNSGANVLTF	TGCGCCAGCAGTGACAGGAACTCTGGGGCCAACGTCCTGACTTTC
.	TRBV4-2	TRBJ2-7	.	CASSRELRMYF	TGTGCCAGCAGCCGGGAGTTAAGGATGTACTTC
.	TRBV5-1	TRBJ1-1	TRBD1	CASSLQGEMTEAFF	TGCGCCAGCAGCTTGCAGGGGGAGATGACTGAAGCTTTCTTT
.	TRBV18	TRBJ1-1	.	CASSPPAGMNTEAFF	TGTGCCAGCTCACCACCGGCAGGGATGAACACTGAAGCTTTCTTT
.	TRBV9	TRBJ1-2	.	CASTSGRAGGYTF	TGTGCCAGTACCTCGGGGCGCGCCGGGGGCTACACCTTC
few	TRBV19	TRBJ1-6	TRBD1	CASRPAGGQTDSPLHF	TGTGCCAGTCGCCCGGCGGGGGGACAGACCGATTCACCCCTCCACTTT
few	TRBV30	TRBJ1-1	.	CAHISGTVASEAFF	TGTGCCCATATATCCGGGACTGTTGCATCTGAAGCTTTCTTT
.	TRBV2	TRBJ2-7	.	CASSDSIPYEQYF	TGTGCCAGCAGTGACAGTATCCCCTACGAGCAGTACTTC
.	TRBV14	TRBJ2-3	TRBD2	CASSQDLLLAGDTQYF	TGTGCCAGCAGCCAAGATCTTCTCCTAGCGGGAGATACGCAGTATTTT
.	TRBV28	TRBJ2-7	.	CASRNSDSYEQYF	TGTGCCAGCAGGAATTCGGACAGCTACGAGCAGTACTTC
.	TRBV5-4	TRBJ2-7	.	CASSLKDKNEQYF	TGTGCCAGCAGCTTGAAGGATAAGAACGAGCAGTACTTC
.	TRBV30	TRBJ1-4	TRBD1	CAWSATGGREKLFF	TGTGCCTGGAGTGCTACAGGGGGCCGTGAAAAACTGTTTTTT
few	TRBV6-6	TRBJ2-3	.	CASSLTDTQYF	TGTGCCAGCAGTCTTACAGATACGCAGTATTTT
.	TRBV9	TRBJ2-1	TRBD2	CASSERDSRMGEQFF	TGTGCCAGCAGCGAGCGGGACTCCCGCATGGGTGAGCAGTTCTTC
.	TRBV2	TRBJ1-1	.	CADNKPGERTEAFF	TGCGCCGATAATAAACCAGGGGAACGCACTGAAGCTTTCTTT
few	TRBV13	TRBJ2-2	.	CASSLELGYNTGELFF	TGTGCCAGCAGCTTAGAACTAGGCTATAACACCGGGGAGCTGTTTTTT
.	TRBV5-1	TRBJ2-6	.	CASSLQGMFRSGANVLTF	TGCGCCAGCAGCTTGCAGGGAATGTTTCGGTCTGGGGCCAACGTCCTGACTTTC
.	TRBV28	TRBJ1-4	.	CASSWGSTNEKLFF	TGTGCCAGCAGTTGGGGGTCAACTAATGAAAAACTGTTTTTT
.	TRBV5-1	TRBJ2-2	.	CASSIFTGELFF	TGCGCCAGCAGCATATTCACCGGGGAGCTGTTTTTT
.	TRBV7-9	TRBJ1-2	.	CASTPLPPQRSTDYGYTF	TGTGCCAGCACCCCTCTACCCCCACAGAGGTCAACGGACTATGGCTACACCTTC
.	TRBV7-9	TRBJ2-1	.	CASSLGTADNEQFF	TGTGCCAGCAGCTTAGGGACGGCCGACAATGAGCAGTTCTTC
once	TRBV4-1	TRBJ2-1	.	CASSRTLRGTYNEQFF	TGCGCCAGCAGCCGCACTTTGCGGGGAACCTACAATGAGCAGTTCTTC
.	TRBV11-2	TRBJ2-3	.	CASSLLPTGRPTDTQYF	TGTGCCAGCAGCTTACTCCCCACGGGACGACCCACAGATACGCAGTATTTT
.	TRBV29-1	TRBJ1-2	.	CSVGGRDYGYTF	TGCAGCGTTGGGGGCAGGGACTATGGCTACACCTTC
.	TRBV19	TRBJ2-6	.	CASSIDGAGANVLTF	TGTGCCAGTAGTATTGACGGGGCTGGGGCCAACGTCCTGACTTTC
few	TRBV2	TRBJ2-7	.	CASSKSTGLGRYEQYF	TGTGCCAGCAGTAAGTCAACAGGGTTAGGTCGCTACGAGCAGTACTTC
.	TRBV2	TRBJ2-5	TRBD2	CASSQPDVSGGLGETQYF	TGTGCCAGCAGCCAACCCGACGTCAGCGGGGGCTTGGGGGAGACCCAGTACTTC
.	TRBV29-1	TRBJ1-2	.	CSVEVTANSKGYTF	TGCAGCGTTGAGGTTACAGCGAATAGCAAGGGCTACACCTTC
.	TRBV5-4	TRBJ2-1	.	CASSLGQGGYNEQFF	TGTGCCAGCAGCTTGGGACAGGGAGGATACAATGAGCAGTTCTTC
.	TRBV12-5	TRBJ1-3	.	CASGVDSGNTIYF	TGTGCTAGTGGTGTGGACTCTGGAAACACCATATATTTT
.	TRBV5-6	TRBJ2-7	.	CASNVVGYEQYF	TGTGCCAGCAACGTAGTTGGCTACGAGCAGTACTTC
.	TRBV19	TRBJ1-1	TRBD1	CASSTPSGRGRAEAFF	TGTGCCAGTAGTACACCCTCAGGCAGGGGGAGAGCTGAAGCTTTCTTT
medium-sized	TRBV6-1	TRBJ2-6	.	CASSENPGAGANVLTF	TGTGCCAGCAGTGAAAATCCCGGGGCTGGGGCCAACGTCCTGACTTTC
.	TRBV19	TRBJ2-1	.	CASSGLDSDSYNEQFF	TGTGCCAGTAGTGGGTTGGACTCGGACTCCTACAATGAGCAGTTCTTC
.	TRBV18	TRBJ2-7	.	CASSLGTYYEQYF	TGTGCCAGCTCACTCGGGACCTATTACGAGCAGTACTTC
.	TRBV6-6	TRBJ1-1	.	CASSYTGHGATEAFF	TGTGCCAGCAGTTACACCGGACACGGCGCTACTGAAGCTTTCTTT